The 22 T cell receptor beta chains listed next were all sequenced from one sample in a study of blood T cell repertoires in COVID-19. This table comes from immunoSEQ multiplex PCR, and its TCRdb copy is limited to in-frame clones, with some not included. The sample lists 250,000 to 350,000 clones, roughly 90% occurring once. Sequenced sample: PBMCs or T cells enriched from blood (not recorded which). These receptors were obtained from a woman under 40 who had recovered from COVID-19.

This chain uses TRBV5-6 with TRBJ2-7; the D is unclear. CDR3 size: 11 residues. Trimming removed 0 bases from V and 6 bases from J, with 4 bases in between. The germline gives CDR1 SGHDT, CDR2 YYEEEE. The CDR3 reads CASSLALEQYF. DNA of the CDR3: TGTGCCAGCAGCTTGGCCCTCGAGCAGTACTTC.

V is TRBV30 and J is TRBJ2-7, with TRBD2 as a possible D gene (7 bases). Germline CDR1 reads GTSNPN; CDR2 reads SVGIG (reference sequence). Trimming took off 3 bases at V and 3 bases at J, with 15 bases between the two ends. The CDR3 contains 14 residues. This CDR3 is CAWRRGGWGYEQYF. Written as DNA, the CDR3 is TGTGCCTGGAGGAGGGGGGGATGGGGCTACGAGCAGTACTTC. The complete variable domain, with remaining parts taken from reference TRBV30 and TRBJ2-7, reads SQTIHQWPATLVQPVGSPLSLECTVEGTSNPNLYWYRQAAGRGLQLLFYSVGIGQISSEVPQNLSASRPQDRQFILSSKKLLLSDSGFYLCAWRRGGWGYEQYFGPGTRLTVT.

The chain employs TRBV15 and TRBJ1-2; 8 bases fit TRBD1. Germline CDR1 reads LNHNV; CDR2 reads YYDKDF (reference sequence). Trimming removed 3 bases from V and 8 bases from J; junction bases left unmatched: 5. The CDR3 spans 13 residues. The CDR3 sequence is CATSRGQAQGYTF. The CDR3 DNA follows: TGTGCCACCAGCAGGGGACAGGCTCAAGGCTACACCTTC. Full variable domain (outside the CDR3, taken from reference TRBV15 and TRBJ1-2): DAMVIQNPRYQVTQFGKPVTLSCSQTLNHNVMYWYQQKSSQAPKLLFHYYDKDFNNEADTPDNFQSRRPNTSFCFLDIRSPGLGDTAMYLCATSRGQAQGYTFGSGTRLTVV.

This chain uses TRBV5-6 with TRBJ2-1; 9 positions match TRBD2. Losses at the gene ends were 0 bases for V and 5 bases for J; bases not matched to a gene: 0. The CDR3 has 14 amino acids. CDR1 and CDR2 (germline): SGHDT, YYEEEE. The CDR3 DNA is TGTGCCAGCAGCTTGGGACTAGCGGACAATGAGCAGTTCTTC. Encoded protein: CASSLGLADNEQFF.

The V gene is TRBV7-8, the J gene TRBJ1-2; D possibly corresponds to TRBD1 (6 bases). Germline-derived CDR1 and CDR2 are SGHVS and FQNEAQ. The germline V and J ends were trimmed by 5 bases and 3 bases, with 19 bases remaining between them. The CDR3 sequence is 16 residues long. This chain's CDR3 is CASSPGGTPWDYGYTF. DNA for the CDR3: TGTGCCAGCAGCCCCGGTGGGACACCTTGGGACTATGGCTACACCTTC. The whole variable domain, remainder taken from reference TRBV7-8 and TRBJ1-2, is GAGVSQSPRYKVAKRGQDVALRCDPISGHVSLFWYQQALGQGPEFLTYFQNEAQLDKSGLPSDRFFAERPEGSVSTLKIQRTQQEDSAVYLCASSPGGTPWDYGYTFGSGTRLTVV.

This clone appeared a single time. The chain is built from TRBV6-5 and TRBJ2-7; the match to TRBD2 covers 13 bases. CDR1 MNHEY and CDR2 SVGAGI come from the germline V gene. This CDR3 is 15 amino acids long. With V trimmed by 6 bases and J by 3 bases, 5 bases remained unmatched. The CDR3 is CASRGLAGMDYEQYF. In DNA, the CDR3 is TGTGCCAGCAGGGGACTAGCGGGAATGGACTACGAGCAGTACTTC.

Only one count was recorded for this clone. The V call is TRBV10-1, the J call TRBJ2-2; 13 positions match TRBD2. The V segment lost 5 bases and the J segment 1 base; nucleotides outside the gene matches: 1. CDR3 length: 16 residues. Per the germline V gene, CDR1 is WNHNN and CDR2 is SYGVQD (reference sequence). This CDR3 reads CASSWTSGRNTGELFF. For the CDR3, the DNA is TGCGCCAGCAGTTGGACTAGCGGGAGGAACACCGGGGAGCTGTTTTTT.

The gene calls are TRBV7-9 and TRBJ1-2; 8 bases fit TRBD1. After removal of 5 bases from V and 3 bases from J, the junction contained 8 bases not matched to a gene. CDR1 is SEHNR, CDR2 FQNEAQ, per germline (reference sequence). The CDR3 is 15 residues long. CDR3 in amino acids: CASSPPGQEYYGYTF. CDR3 DNA sequence: TGTGCCAGCAGCCCTCCGGGACAGGAGTACTATGGCTACACCTTC.

This rearrangement joins TRBV4-1 to TRBJ2-7, with 9 positions matching TRBD1. The germline V gene has CDR1 MGHRA and CDR2 YSYEKL. V shed 0 bases and J 3 bases; nucleotides not matched to a gene: 6. The CDR3 is 16 amino acids. Written as DNA, the CDR3 is TGCGCCAGCAGCCAAGATGGGGGACAGGGCTACTACGAGCAGTACTTC. This gives the protein CASSQDGGQGYYEQYF.

This clone was seen only once. This chain connects TRBV6-1 to TRBJ2-7, with no clear D. V lost 3 bases, J lost 2 bases, and 8 bases lay in between. This CDR3 contains 13 residues. Germline V gene sequence: CDR1 MNHNS, CDR2 SASEGT. The CDR3 coding sequence is TGTGCCAGCAGTGAGCATGTAGCCTACGAGCAGTACTTC. Its translation: CASSEHVAYEQYF.

The chain is built from TRBV7-3 and TRBJ2-1; the D gene is possibly TRBD1 (6 bases). V was trimmed by 1 base and J by 6 bases, leaving 19 bases between them. In germline, CDR1 is SGHTA, CDR2 FQGTGA. The length of the CDR3 is 17 residues. The chain's CDR3 is CASSLSGGGGGGNEQFF. CDR3 sequence (DNA): TGTGCCAGCAGCTTAAGTGGTGGGGGCGGTGGGGGCAATGAGCAGTTCTTC.

The chain joins TRBV7-2 to TRBJ2-2, with 10 bases identical to TRBD1. The CDR3 is 18 residues long. Trimming removed 2 bases from V and 3 bases from J; junction bases left unmatched: 9. From germline, CDR1 is SGHTA and CDR2 FQGNSA. CDR3 amino acids: CASSLRGAGTGDTGELFF. DNA for the CDR3: TGTGCCAGCAGCTTAAGGGGGGCAGGGACAGGGGACACCGGGGAGCTGTTTTTT.

This chain connects TRBV28 to TRBJ1-3; D is ambiguous. The CDR3 is made up of 13 amino acids. The V end was cut by 6 bases, the J end by 6 bases, with 12 bases between. Germline V gene sequence: CDR1 MDHEN, CDR2 SYDVKM. This chain's CDR3 is CASREGNENTIYF. The DNA of the CDR3 is TGTGCCAGCAGGGAGGGCAACGAAAACACCATATATTTT.

The chain recombines TRBV28 with TRBJ1-4; 7 nucleotides align to TRBD1. Germline lookup yields CDR1 MDHEN and CDR2 SYDVKM. The CDR3 extends over 14 amino acids. V dropped 4 bases and J dropped 1; count of bases not matched to a gene: 0. The CDR3 loop reads CASSSGGTNEKLFF. CDR3 nucleotide sequence: TGTGCCAGCAGTTCAGGGGGAACTAATGAAAAACTGTTTTTT.

The gene calls are TRBV9 and TRBJ2-1; 12 positions agree with TRBD2. The V and J ends lost 2 bases and 5 bases, in that order; junction bases with no gene match: 5. This CDR3 is built from 16 residues. Germline values: CDR1 SGDLS, CDR2 YYNGEE. The CDR3 spells CASSVTSGSSNNEQFF. The DNA of the CDR3 is TGTGCCAGCAGCGTGACTAGCGGGAGTTCGAACAATGAGCAGTTCTTC.

In DNA form, the CDR3 reads TGTGCCAGCAGTTTGACAAGTGTGAACACTGAAGCTTTCTTT. It translates to CASSLTSVNTEAFF. The rearrangement joins TRBV28 to TRBJ1-1; D is unresolved. The germline V gene encodes CDR1 MDHEN and CDR2 SYDVKM. The CDR3 spans 14 residues. The germline V and J ends were trimmed by 3 bases and 0 bases, with 8 bases remaining between them. Combining the CDR3 with reference TRBV28 and TRBJ1-1 gives the whole variable domain DVKVTQSSRYLVKRTGEKVFLECVQDMDHENMFWYRQDPGLGLRLIYFSYDVKMKEKGDIPEGYSVSREKKERFSLILESASTNQTSMYLCASSLTSVNTEAFFGQGTRLTVV.

This sequence joins TRBV19 and TRBJ2-3; 8 nucleotides align to TRBD2. This CDR3 region has 16 residues. V shed 6 bases, J shed 5 bases, and the junction held 13 bases outside the gene matches. Germline CDR1 LNHDA, CDR2 SQIVND (reference sequence). The CDR3 nucleotides read TGTGCCAGTAGCACCTCCCCCGGGAGGGCCGGAGATACGCAGTATTTT. Amino acids: CASSTSPGRAGDTQYF.

The CDR3 coding sequence is TGTGCCAGCAGCGTGGGTACAGTTGGAAACACCATATATTTT. Protein: CASSVGTVGNTIYF. V gene TRBV9 combines with J gene TRBJ1-3, with unresolved D. V shed 2 bases and J shed 3 bases, with 9 bases lying between them. From germline, CDR1 is SGDLS and CDR2 YYNGEE. This CDR3 region has 14 residues. The full variable domain, completed using reference TRBV9 and TRBJ1-3, is DSGVTQTPKHLITATGQRVTLRCSPRSGDLSVYWYQQSLDQGLQFLIQYYNGEERAKGNILERFSAQQFPDLHSELNLSSLELGDSALYFCASSVGTVGNTIYFGEGSWLTVV.

This clone was picked up one time. The CDR3 DNA is TGTGCCAGCAGTTTGACAGGGGTAACCTACGAGCAGTACTTC. Protein product: CASSLTGVTYEQYF. The gene calls are TRBV28 and TRBJ2-7, with TRBD1 identical over 8 bases. V shed 3 bases and J 2 bases; nucleotides not matched to a gene: 3. The CDR3 loop spans 14 amino acids. Germline loops: CDR1 MDHEN, CDR2 SYDVKM.

The chain combines TRBV6-5 with TRBJ1-2; D might be TRBD1 (5 bases). V shed 0 bases and J shed 2 bases, with 13 bases lying between them. The CDR3 covers 16 residues. Germline V CDR1 and CDR2: MNHEY, SVGAGI. The CDR3 loop is CASSYSQGAGNYGYTF. The CDR3 DNA reads TGTGCCAGCAGTTACTCGCAAGGGGCCGGAAACTATGGCTACACCTTC.

The V call is TRBV7-9, the J call TRBJ2-3; 12 bases line up with TRBD1. The CDR3 runs 16 residues. The germline V gene encodes CDR1 SEHNR and CDR2 FQNEAQ (reference sequence). With 2 bases clipped from V and 6 bases from J, the junction kept 6 bases outside the gene matches. In nucleotides, the CDR3 is TGTGCCAGCAGCTTATATGGGACAGGGGGCGCGGATACGCAGTATTTT. Amino acids: CASSLYGTGGADTQYF.

This clone was counted many times. The rearrangement joins TRBV28 to TRBJ2-3; 11 nucleotides align to TRBD2. From germline, CDR1 is MDHEN and CDR2 SYDVKM. The CDR3 is 15 amino acids. Trimming removed 6 bases from V and 4 bases from J; junction bases left unmatched: 6. The CDR3: CASRASGGRSDTQYF. The CDR3, as DNA: TGTGCCAGCAGGGCTAGCGGGGGGAGGTCAGATACGCAGTATTTT.